This TCR beta chain was identified during a study of blood T cell repertoires in COVID-19. Study background: Acute and convalescent COVID-19 samples came from the United States, Italy and Spain. The cDNA or gDNA used as material had been derived from T cells, B-cell-depleted T cells, or PBMCs.

Under the authors' procedure: Nucleated cell number was recorded as an estimate derived from reference gene primer amplification. TCRdb's table, derived via immunoSEQ multiplex PCR, lists solely in-frame clones and lacks some. V and J calls plus clone size are reproduced from that table; the DNA served to infer D and trimming. The table includes about 97,000 clones, approximately 90% detected once. The CDR3 has 14 amino acids. Germline V CDR1 and CDR2: SGHDT, YYEEEE. V gave up 4 bases and J gave up 5 bases; unmatched junction bases: 5. The receptor comes from a man aged 60 to 75 with acute or convalescent COVID-19. Sequencing was done on a sample of peripheral blood. V gene TRBV5-6 combines with J gene TRBJ2-3; 9 bases fit TRBD1. The DNA for the CDR3 is TGTGCCAGCAGCGCACAGGGGGCCGGAGATACGCAGTATTTT. Its translation: CASSAQGAGDTQYF.